These 19 T cell receptor beta chains came from one sample sequenced in a study of OX40 agonist ivuxolimab in advanced cancers. Receptor libraries were prepared by the immunoSEQ multiplex PCR assay. TCRdb holds this immuneACCESS table with in-frame rearrangements only. Some clones are missing; in checked studies, unresolved V genes explain under half, and the rest has no known cause. The sample has about 85,000 clones on record, 84% of them singletons. Of the sample, approximately 6.3% falls within the top ten clones. The input for sequencing was CD4+ or CD8+ T cells sorted from blood, taken in a trial of the OX40 agonist ivuxolimab. The source of these receptors is an adult with an advanced solid tumor such as melanoma, head and neck, liver or kidney cancer.

This sequence joins TRBV4-1 and TRBJ1-4; TRBD1 matches 7 bases. Trimming at V came to 3 bases and at J to 4 bases, leaving 14 bases not matched to a gene. The CDR3 is made up of 18 amino acids. Per germline, CDR1 MGHRA and CDR2 YSYEKL. CDR3 DNA: TGCGCCAGCAGCCAGGGCCCCCATGGGACAGATTTTAATGAAAAACTGTTTTTT. Its protein is CASSQGPHGTDFNEKLFF.

In its sample, this clone was seen once. This rearrangement joins TRBV11-2 to TRBJ1-2; no clear D. The V end lost 2 bases, the J end lost 3 bases, and 7 bases lay between the germline ends. The CDR3 has 13 amino acids. In germline, CDR1 is SGHAT, CDR2 FQNNGV. The CDR3 DNA sequence: TGTGCCAGCAGCTTAAGTCAGGACTATGGCTACACCTTC. It is translated as CASSLSQDYGYTF.

This chain joins TRBV6-5 and TRBJ1-5; 8 bases are a match to TRBD1. Germline V gene sequence: CDR1 MNHEY, CDR2 SVGAGI. CDR3 length: 15 amino acids. The junction had 4 bases not matched to a gene; V was cut back by 2 bases and J by 4 bases. The CDR3: CASSYGTGGNQPQHF. CDR3 in DNA: TGTGCCAGCAGTTACGGGACAGGTGGGAATCAGCCCCAGCATTTT.

The chain combines TRBV7-3 with TRBJ1-2, with a weak D call TRBD1 (6 bases). Germline values: CDR1 SGHTA, CDR2 FQGTGA. V shed 5 bases and J shed 6 bases, with 13 bases lying between them. This CDR3 spans 13 amino acids. CDR3 DNA sequence: TGTGCCAGCAGCCCAGGGGAGGCGAATGGCTACACCTTC. It yields the protein CASSPGEANGYTF.

The rearrangement uses TRBV11-2 and TRBJ2-1; 9 bases fit TRBD2. Germline V lookup: CDR1 SGHAT, CDR2 FQNNGV. This CDR3 is 13 amino acids long. V trimming: 6 bases; J trimming: 6 bases; junction bases outside the gene matches: 3. This CDR3 is CASSSGLANEQFF. CDR3 nucleotides: TGTGCCAGCAGTTCGGGACTAGCCAATGAGCAGTTCTTC.

This sequence joins TRBV6-1 and TRBJ2-1; the match to TRBD2 covers 11 bases. Germline lookup yields CDR1 MNHNS and CDR2 SASEGT. V lost 4 bases and J lost 6; bases outside the gene matches: 8. The CDR3 extends over 16 amino acids. In nucleotides, the CDR3 is TGTGCCAGCAGTGCGAGGACTAGCGGGCCCCCCAATGAGCAGTTCTTC. Its protein product is CASSARTSGPPNEQFF.

The genes are TRBV28 and TRBJ1-5; perhaps TRBD1 as D (5 bases). The CDR3 has 15 residues. CDR1 is MDHEN, CDR2 SYDVKM, per germline. V lost 3 bases, J lost 2 bases, and 11 bases lay in between. CDR3 sequence: CASSFWGSGNQPQHF. The CDR3 DNA sequence: TGTGCCAGCAGTTTTTGGGGGAGCGGCAATCAGCCCCAGCATTTT.

This clone was observed a handful of times. The CDR3 sequence is CASSQSGSGEQYF. In DNA, the CDR3 is TGTGCCAGCTCACAGAGCGGGAGCGGCGAGCAGTACTTC. V usage is TRBV18 and J usage is TRBJ2-7, with 8 nucleotides matching TRBD2. CDR3 length equals 13 residues. V gave up 4 bases and J gave up 6 bases; unmatched junction bases: 5. The germline CDR1 and CDR2 sequences are KGHSH and LQKENI.

The V call is TRBV28, the J call TRBJ2-1, with 7 bases matching TRBD2. Germline V gene lookup returns CDR1 MDHEN and CDR2 SYDVKM. The CDR3 contains 15 residues. V was clipped by 3 bases and J by 5 bases; unmatched bases: 7. The CDR3 sequence: CASSFVSGNHNEQFF. The CDR3 nucleotides are TGTGCCAGCAGTTTTGTCAGCGGGAACCACAATGAGCAGTTCTTC.

V usage is TRBV1 and J usage is TRBJ1-2. TRBV1 is an annotated pseudogene. The CDR3 runs to 15 residues. The CDR3 sequence: CTSSQGGGARFGYTF. The CDR3 DNA sequence: TGCACCAGCAGCCAAGGAGGGGGGGCGCGTTTTGGCTACACCTTC.

J is TRBJ2-5 and V is TRBV9; D unresolved. The CDR3 has 12 amino acids. V lost 7 bases and J 2 bases, leaving 9 bases between the germline ends. CDR1 is SGDLS and CDR2 is YYNGEE in the germline V gene. CDR3: CASGGYQETQYF. For the CDR3, the DNA is TGTGCCAGCGGTGGTTATCAAGAGACCCAGTACTTC.

The gene calls are TRBV5-4 and TRBJ1-2; 8 nucleotides agree with TRBD1. The CDR3 is 13 amino acids. In germline, CDR1 is SGHNT, CDR2 YYREEE (reference sequence). With 6 bases clipped from V and 5 bases from J, the junction kept 6 bases outside the gene matches. The CDR3 DNA is TGTGCCAGCACCTCGACAGGGGATTATGGCTACACCTTC. Its protein is CASTSTGDYGYTF.

V gene TRBV11-2 combines with J gene TRBJ2-7; no clear D. The germline CDR1 and CDR2 sequences are SGHAT and FQNNGV. The CDR3 spans 14 residues. V lost 5 bases and J 8 bases, leaving 19 bases between the germline ends. The CDR3 is CASSPHPGSRQQYV. Here the CDR3 DNA reads TGTGCCAGCAGCCCACATCCCGGGTCTAGACAGCAGTACGTC.

The V and J genes are TRBV28 and TRBJ1-4; D not certain. The germline V gene has CDR1 MDHEN and CDR2 SYDVKM. Trimming removed 3 bases at V and 0 bases at J, with 8 bases between. The CDR3 has 15 amino acids. This chain's CDR3 is CASSFSGTTNEKLFF. CDR3 coding DNA: TGTGCCAGCAGTTTTTCCGGGACAACTAATGAAAAACTGTTTTTT.

This clone was counted once. The CDR3 sequence: CASSRQLDRGIGYTF. Here the CDR3 DNA reads TGTGCCAGCAGCCGTCAATTGGACAGGGGAATTGGCTACACCTTC. The V call is TRBV13, the J call TRBJ1-2; 9 nucleotides match TRBD1. Germline loops: CDR1 PRHDT, CDR2 FYEKMQ (reference sequence). The CDR3 consists of 15 residues. V lost 5 bases, J lost 7 bases, and 11 bases stayed unmatched. Full variable domain (rest looked up from reference TRBV13 and TRBJ1-2): AAGVIQSPRHLIKEKRETATLKCYPIPRHDTVYWYQQGPGQDPQFLISFYEKMQSDKGSIPDRFSAQQFSDYHSELNMSSLELGDSALYFCASSRQLDRGIGYTFGSGTRLTVV.

The chain carries TRBV7-9 and TRBJ2-2; D is possibly TRBD1 (6 bases). The CDR3 consists of 15 residues. Trimming cost V 1 base and J 1 base, with 7 bases left between them. From germline, CDR1 is SEHNR and CDR2 FQNEAQ (reference sequence). CDR3 nucleotides: TGTGCCAGCAGCTTAGTACAGGGGAACACCGGGGAGCTGTTTTTT. Its protein product is CASSLVQGNTGELFF.

Note on this clone: Germline and junction disagree at one end, which may indicate a read error. DNA for the CDR3: TGTGCCAGCAGCCCGACAGGGGGGAACACCGGGGAGCTGTTTTTT. It is translated as CASSPTGGNTGELFF. The V and J genes are TRBV5-1 and TRBJ2-2, with 9 bases lining up with TRBD1. The CDR3 is 15 residues long. CDR1 is SGHRS and CDR2 is YFSETQ in the germline V gene.

The chain carries TRBV2 and TRBJ2-2; D ambiguous. This CDR3 region has 13 residues. Germline CDR1 reads SNHLY; CDR2 reads FYNNEI. The germline V and J ends were trimmed by 6 bases and 5 bases, with 10 bases remaining between them. The CDR3 region is CASSGGRTGELFF. The CDR3 DNA reads TGTGCCAGCAGCGGCGGCAGGACCGGGGAGCTGTTTTTT.

This clone came up a few times. V and J are TRBV6-5 and TRBJ1-6; D is unclear. The germline V and J ends were trimmed by 2 bases and 9 bases, with 8 bases remaining between them. In germline, CDR1 is MNHEY, CDR2 SVGAGI. The CDR3 spans 13 residues. CDR3 sequence reads: CASSYMSASPLHF. CDR3 nucleotides: TGTGCCAGCAGTTACATGTCTGCTTCACCCCTCCACTTT.